The 9 T cell receptor beta chains below were found in one sample sequenced in a study of blood T cells in healthy people across ages. The second PCR ran roughly 7 to 12 cycles with a sample-barcoded 5' primer and J-beta primers. One entry per CDR3 protein, called by TCRdb with MiXCR from the 5' RACE reads. The table lists about 1.6 million distinct CDR3 sequences, approximately 32% of them singletons. Sequenced material: blood. These receptors came from a young woman in good health.

J is TRBJ2-4 and V is TRBV4-1; 7 bases align to TRBD1. The J call is in doubt because the DNA end fits TRBJ2-7 better. The CDR3 length is 20 residues. Germline CDR1 reads MGHRA; CDR2 reads YSYEKL. This CDR3 reads CASSQDRDSIRTTDCYEQYF. The CDR3 bases are TGCGCCAGCAGCCAAGATCGGGACAGTATCCGTACAACCGACTGTTACGAGCAGTACTTC.

The table lists this clonotype with a few counts. The V call is TRBV11-2, the J call TRBJ1-1, with D possibly being TRBD1 (5 bases). The CDR3 has 15 amino acids. The V and J ends lost 5 bases and 2 bases respectively, with 15 bases between them. Germline CDR1 and CDR2: SGHAT and FQNNGV. CDR3 residues: CASSVTAGTNTEAFF. In DNA, the CDR3 is TGTGCCAGCAGCGTAACAGCCGGGACTAACACTGAAGCTTTCTTT.

Concerning this clonotype: A junction boundary mismatches the germline segment, possibly from a read error. The chain couples TRBV6-2 or TRBV6-3 to TRBJ2-7; D possibly uses TRBD1 or TRBD2 (5 bases each). CDR1 and CDR2 (germline): MNHEY, SVGEGT. CDR3 length: 15 amino acids. The CDR3 bases are TGTGCCAGTAGTTACTCGAGGGGCGAGGGCAATGAGCAGTACTTC. It translates to CASSYSRGEGNEQYF.

The V and J genes are TRBV25-1 and TRBJ1-2; the match to TRBD1 covers 12 bases. CDR1 and CDR2 from the germline V gene are MGHDK and SYGVNS. CDR3 length: 17 amino acids. Trimming took 3 bases from V and 7 from J; bases not matched to a gene: 12. CDR3 nucleotides: TGTGCCAGCAGTGATATGGGACAGGGGGCTTTTCAGGGTGGCTACACCTTC. This codes for CASSDMGQGAFQGGYTF.

The J gene is TRBJ2-5, the V gene TRBV7-9; D unresolved. The assigned J gene may be wrong: the sequence end matches TRBJ2-1 better. The CDR3 sequence is 13 residues long. From germline, CDR1 is SEHNR and CDR2 FQNEAQ (reference sequence). The CDR3 nucleotides read TGTGCCAGCAGCTTAGGCTCAACCACGGAGCAGTTCTTC. Its translation is CASSLGSTTEQFF.

The chain carries TRBV7-6 and TRBJ1-4; 8 nucleotides align to TRBD1. Germline CDR1 is SGHVS and CDR2 is FNYEAQ. With 4 bases clipped from V and 8 bases from J, the junction kept 6 bases outside the gene matches. The CDR3 sequence is 14 residues long. The CDR3 bases are TGTGCCAGCAGCTCGGGACAGGTCGGGGAAAAACTGTTTTTT. As protein: CASSSGQVGEKLFF. Using reference TRBV7-6 and TRBJ1-4 for the parts outside the CDR3, the full variable domain is GAGVSQSPRYKVTKRGQDVALRCDPISGHVSLYWYRQALGQGPEFLTYFNYEAQQDKSGLPNDRFSAERPEGSISTLTIQRTEQRDSAMYRCASSSGQVGEKLFFGSGTQLSVL.

This clonotype was observed a handful of times. The V call is TRBV20-1, the J call TRBJ2-3; D might be TRBD2 (7 bases). Looked up from germline, CDR1 is DFQATT and CDR2 is SNEGSKA (reference sequence). The CDR3 has 14 residues. V lost 3 bases to trimming and J lost 1 base, with 11 bases between them. In DNA, the CDR3 is TGCAGTGCTAGGGACAGCGGGGGCACAGATACGCAGTATTTT. Protein product: CSARDSGGTDTQYF.

The V call is TRBV20-1, the J call TRBJ2-2, with D tentatively TRBD2 (5 bases). From germline, CDR1 is DFQATT and CDR2 SNEGSKA (reference sequence). The CDR3 is 13 residues long. Trimming shortened V by 3 bases and J by 6 bases, and 11 bases separated the two germline ends. In nucleotides, the CDR3 is TGCAGTGCTAGGAAACGGGGTCCCGGGGAGCTGTTTTTT. Translated: CSARKRGPGELFF.

This clonotype has only a few counts. The chain uses TRBV7-9 and TRBJ2-1, with D tentatively TRBD2 (7 bases). Trimming left V 3 bases short and J 0 bases short, with 15 bases between. CDR1 and CDR2 (germline): SEHNR, FQNEAQ (reference sequence). The CDR3 is made up of 17 amino acids. CDR3 sequence (DNA): TGTGCCAGCAGCTTGACAGGAGCGGGACGCTCCTACAATGAGCAGTTCTTC. This sequence encodes CASSLTGAGRSYNEQFF.